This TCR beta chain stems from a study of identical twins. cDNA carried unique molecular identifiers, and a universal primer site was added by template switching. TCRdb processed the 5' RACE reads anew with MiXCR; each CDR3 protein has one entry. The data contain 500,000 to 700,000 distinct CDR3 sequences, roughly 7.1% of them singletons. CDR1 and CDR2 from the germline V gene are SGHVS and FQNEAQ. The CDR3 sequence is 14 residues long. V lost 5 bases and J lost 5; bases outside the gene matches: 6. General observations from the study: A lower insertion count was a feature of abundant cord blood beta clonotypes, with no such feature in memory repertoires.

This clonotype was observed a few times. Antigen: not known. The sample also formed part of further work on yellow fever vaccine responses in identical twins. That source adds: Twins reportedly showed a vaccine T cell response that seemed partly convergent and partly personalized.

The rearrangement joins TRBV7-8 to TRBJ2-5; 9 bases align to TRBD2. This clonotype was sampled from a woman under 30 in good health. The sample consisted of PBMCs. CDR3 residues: CASSPRSGRETQYF. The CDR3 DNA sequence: TGTGCCAGCAGCCCCCGGAGCGGGAGGGAGACCCAGTACTTC.